The 13 T cell receptor beta chains below come from one sample, sequenced in a study of T cell changes during pregnancy in multiple sclerosis. The repertoire was sequenced with immunoSEQ multiplex PCR; TCRdb's copy has only in-frame clones and lacks some. The table records about 83,000 clones, roughly nine tenths of them present only once. The specimen comprised PBMCs, sampled in the first trimester of pregnancy. The receptors stem from a female donor in good health, serving as a control in a pregnancy study. Some clones in this sample may be carry-over from other donors' samples.

This rearrangement joins TRBV9 to TRBJ2-3, with TRBD2 identical over 12 bases. Germline values: CDR1 SGDLS, CDR2 YYNGEE. The CDR3 is 18 residues long. Trimming at V came to 0 bases and at J to 2 bases, leaving 7 bases not matched to a gene. CDR3 in amino acids: CASSVARPSGGDTDTQYF. CDR3 bases: TGTGCCAGCAGCGTAGCTAGGCCTAGCGGGGGGGACACAGATACGCAGTATTTT.

This chain connects TRBV6-5 to TRBJ2-5, with a weak D call TRBD1 (6 bases). The CDR3 has 15 amino acids. The V gene's germline CDR1 is MNHEY and CDR2 SVGAGI. V gave up 2 bases and J gave up 5 bases, with 15 bases separating them. The CDR3 loop reads CASSYRDNPGETQYF. CDR3 sequence (DNA): TGTGCCAGCAGTTACCGGGACAACCCTGGGGAGACCCAGTACTTC.

Concerning this clone: One end of the junction is discordant with germline, which a read error may explain. Other DNA sequences in the sample encode the same CDR3. This chain's CDR3 is CASSDWGLAAYNEQFF. The CDR3 coding sequence is TGCGCCAGCAGTGATTGGGGACTAGCGGCATACAATGAGCAGTTCTTC. This sequence joins TRBV25-1 and TRBJ2-1; 11 bases line up with TRBD2. The germline V gene encodes CDR1 MGHDK and CDR2 SYGVNS. The CDR3 has 16 residues.

The chain couples TRBV4-1 to TRBJ2-1; 13 positions match TRBD2. The length of the CDR3 is 16 residues. Germline V lookup: CDR1 MGHRA, CDR2 YSYEKL. V lost 6 bases, J lost 7 bases, and 9 bases stayed unmatched. The CDR3, as DNA: TGCGCCAGCAGTTCCACTAGCGGGAGGGCCGGTAATGAGCAGTTCTTC. It codes for CASSSTSGRAGNEQFF.

This chain links TRBV18 with TRBJ2-7; D ambiguous. Germline V lookup: CDR1 KGHSH, CDR2 LQKENI. V was pared by 2 bases and J by 3 bases, with 11 bases between. The CDR3 extends over 14 amino acids. DNA for the CDR3: TGTGCCAGCTCACCAACCGAACTTTACTACGAGCAGTACTTC. This translates into CASSPTELYYEQYF.

The CDR3 loop is CASSPGGWYGYTF. CDR3 nucleotides: TGTGCCAGCAGCCCAGGGGGATGGTATGGCTACACCTTC. This sequence joins TRBV7-8 and TRBJ1-2, with 7 bases that match TRBD1. V was clipped by 5 bases and J by 5 bases; unmatched bases: 5. CDR3 length: 13 amino acids. In germline, CDR1 is SGHVS, CDR2 FQNEAQ.

V is TRBV19 and J is TRBJ2-6; 11 nucleotides align to TRBD1. Germline V gene sequence: CDR1 LNHDA, CDR2 SQIVND (reference sequence). V lost 5 bases, J lost 2 bases, and 11 bases stayed unmatched. The CDR3 covers 19 residues. The CDR3 sequence: CASSVPGQGVRPGANVLTF. The CDR3 coding sequence is TGTGCCAGTAGTGTGCCGGGACAGGGGGTTAGGCCTGGGGCCAACGTCCTGACTTTC. The whole variable domain, remainder taken from reference TRBV19 and TRBJ2-6, is DGGITQSPKYLFRKEGQNVTLSCEQNLNHDAMYWYRQDPGQGLRLIYYSQIVNDFQKGDIAEGYSVSREKKESFPLTVTSAQKNPTAFYLCASSVPGQGVRPGANVLTFGAGSRLTVL.

The chain couples TRBV5-4 to TRBJ2-2; no firm D call. CDR1 is SGHNT, CDR2 YYREEE, per germline (reference sequence). V lost 2 bases, J lost 8 bases, and 4 bases lay in between. CDR3 length: 11 residues. DNA of the CDR3: TGTGCCAGCAGCTTCTTAGGGGAGCTGTTTTTT. Protein product: CASSFLGELFF.

This rearrangement joins TRBV5-6 to TRBJ1-2, with 7 bases lining up with TRBD1. CDR3 length: 14 amino acids. Germline loops: CDR1 SGHDT, CDR2 YYEEEE. J gave up 3 bases and V 4 bases, and 6 bases lay outside the gene matches. The CDR3, as DNA: TGTGCCAGCAGCGAGACAGGGAATGACTATGGCTACACCTTC. Residues: CASSETGNDYGYTF.

The chain uses TRBV28 and TRBJ1-6; 9 bases align to TRBD1. The CDR3 consists of 16 residues. V dropped 5 bases and J dropped 9; count of bases not matched to a gene: 11. CDR1 is MDHEN, CDR2 SYDVKM, per germline. CDR3 DNA sequence: TGTGCCAGCAGTCCATCCGGGACAGGGAGGGGTTCACCCCTCCACTTT. Translation gives CASSPSGTGRGSPLHF.

CDR3 protein: CASSLGVYSTDTQYF. The DNA of the CDR3 is TGTGCCAGCAGCTTAGGGGTTTACAGTACAGATACGCAGTATTTT. The rearrangement joins TRBV7-8 to TRBJ2-3; the D is unclear. The CDR3 has 15 amino acids. CDR1 and CDR2 from the germline V gene are SGHVS and FQNEAQ. Between the trimmed V and J ends, which lost 1 base and 3 bases, there was a span of 11 bases. Full variable domain (missing parts from reference TRBV7-8 and TRBJ2-3): GAGVSQSPRYKVAKRGQDVALRCDPISGHVSLFWYQQALGQGPEFLTYFQNEAQLDKSGLPSDRFFAERPEGSVSTLKIQRTQQEDSAVYLCASSLGVYSTDTQYFGPGTRLTVL.

This clone has just one count. The rearrangement uses TRBV4-1 and TRBJ2-1, with TRBD2 matching over 12 bases. CDR3 length equals 17 residues. Germline CDR1 and CDR2: MGHRA and YSYEKL. V was pared by 3 bases and J by 7 bases, with 10 bases of the junction left unmatched. CDR3 region: CASSQEVTSGGLNEQFF. CDR3 coding DNA: TGCGCCAGCAGCCAGGAAGTTACTAGCGGGGGGTTGAATGAGCAGTTCTTC.

The chain links TRBV4-3 to TRBJ1-4, with D perhaps matching TRBD1 (6 bases). From germline, CDR1 is LGHNA and CDR2 YSLEER. Between the trimmed V and J ends, which lost 2 bases and 8 bases, there was a span of 15 bases. CDR3 length equals 15 residues. The CDR3 DNA reads TGCGCCAGCAGCCAAAATCCGACAGGAAGGGAAAAACTGTTTTTT. Protein product: CASSQNPTGREKLFF.